This TCR beta chain was captured in a study of blood T cell repertoires in COVID-19. Sequencing was performed with immunoSEQ multiplex PCR; in TCRdb, only in-frame clones are kept and a portion is missing. The sample records more than 140,000 clones, 80% to 90% being singletons. The CDR3 covers 11 residues. Germline V gene data show CDR1 as SGHTA and CDR2 as FQGNSA. Trimming cost V 8 bases and J 10 bases; bases outside gene matches: 4. The sequenced sample was peripheral blood. This receptor was identified in a woman between 50 and 59 years old in a cohort sampled during active or convalescent COVID-19. The chain couples TRBV7-2 to TRBJ2-1; the match to TRBD2 covers 8 bases. Written as DNA, the CDR3 is TGTGCCAGCCAACAGCGGGGGGAGCAGTTCTTC. This codes for CASQQRGEQFF.